This T cell receptor beta chain appears in the sequencing data of a study of graft-versus-host responses after intestinal transplantation. Study at large: Grafts that recipients had were multivisceral, liver-intestinal, or isolated intestinal transplants.

The assay was immunoSEQ multiplex PCR, and TCRdb's table has in-frame clones only and misses some. The repertoire includes about 77,000 clones, about 92% of them detected once, and around 0.69% sits in the top ten. The CDR3 length is 15 residues. V trimming: 6 bases; J trimming: 6 bases; junction bases outside the gene matches: 9. Germline V gene sequence: CDR1 SNHLY, CDR2 FYNNEI. This chain joins TRBV2 and TRBJ1-5, with 9 bases that match TRBD1. The sequenced sample was PBMCs, obtained 98 days after intestinal transplantation. The sequence was collected from a human patient who received an intestinal transplant, so some T cells may come from the graft donor. The CDR3 here is CASRDRGFFVQPQHF. The DNA of the CDR3 is TGTGCCAGCAGGGACAGGGGCTTTTTCGTTCAGCCCCAGCATTTT.